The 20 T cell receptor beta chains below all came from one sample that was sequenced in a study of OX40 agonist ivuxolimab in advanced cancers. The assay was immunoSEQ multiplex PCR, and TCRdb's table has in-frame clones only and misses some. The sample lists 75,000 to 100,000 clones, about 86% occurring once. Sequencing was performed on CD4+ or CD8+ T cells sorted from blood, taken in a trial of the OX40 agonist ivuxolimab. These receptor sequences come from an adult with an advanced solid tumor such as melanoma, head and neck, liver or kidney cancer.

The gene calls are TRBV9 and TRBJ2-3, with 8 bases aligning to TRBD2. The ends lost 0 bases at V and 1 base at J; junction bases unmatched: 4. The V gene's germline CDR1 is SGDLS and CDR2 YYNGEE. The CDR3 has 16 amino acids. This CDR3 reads CASSVAGGLGTDTQYF. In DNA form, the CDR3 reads TGTGCCAGCAGCGTAGCGGGGGGGCTTGGCACAGATACGCAGTATTTT.

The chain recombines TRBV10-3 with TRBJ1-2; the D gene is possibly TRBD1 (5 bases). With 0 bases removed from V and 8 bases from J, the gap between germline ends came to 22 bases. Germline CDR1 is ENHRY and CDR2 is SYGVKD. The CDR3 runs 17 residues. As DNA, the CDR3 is TGTGCCATCAGTGAGTCTCAGGAGGGGAGGATCGGTGTGGGCTACACCTTC. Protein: CAISESQEGRIGVGYTF.

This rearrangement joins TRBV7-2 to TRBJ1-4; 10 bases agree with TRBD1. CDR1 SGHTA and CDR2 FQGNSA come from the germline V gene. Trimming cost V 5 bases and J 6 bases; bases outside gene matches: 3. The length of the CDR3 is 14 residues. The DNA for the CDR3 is TGTGCCAGCAGCCGACAGGGGGCGCATGAAAAACTGTTTTTT. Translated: CASSRQGAHEKLFF.

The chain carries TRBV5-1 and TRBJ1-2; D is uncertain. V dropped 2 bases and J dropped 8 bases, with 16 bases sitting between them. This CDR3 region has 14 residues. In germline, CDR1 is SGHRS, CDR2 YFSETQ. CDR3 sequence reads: CASSFLSPEYGYTF. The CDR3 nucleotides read TGCGCCAGCAGCTTCTTGTCGCCCGAGTACGGCTACACCTTC.

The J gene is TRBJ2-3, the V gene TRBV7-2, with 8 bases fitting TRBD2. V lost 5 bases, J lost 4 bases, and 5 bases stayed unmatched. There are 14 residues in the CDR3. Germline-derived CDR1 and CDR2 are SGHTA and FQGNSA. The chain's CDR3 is CASSRSGTPDTQYF. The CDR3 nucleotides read TGTGCCAGCAGCCGTAGCGGGACACCAGATACGCAGTATTTT.

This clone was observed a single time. CDR3 coding DNA: TGTGCCAGCAGCCCTAACAGGACAGGGGCGAGAAAGTATGGCTACACCTTC. The encoded protein is CASSPNRTGARKYGYTF. V usage is TRBV7-9 and J usage is TRBJ1-2; 9 bases match TRBD1. This CDR3 contains 17 residues. Trimming took 5 bases from V and 5 from J; bases not matched to a gene: 15. The germline V gene has CDR1 SEHNR and CDR2 FQNEAQ (reference sequence).

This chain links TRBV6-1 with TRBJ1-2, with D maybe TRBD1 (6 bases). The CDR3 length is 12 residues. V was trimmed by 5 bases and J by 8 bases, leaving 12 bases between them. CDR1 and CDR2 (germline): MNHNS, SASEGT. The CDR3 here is CASSHRVEGYTF. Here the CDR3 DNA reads TGTGCCAGCAGTCACAGGGTGGAGGGCTACACCTTC.

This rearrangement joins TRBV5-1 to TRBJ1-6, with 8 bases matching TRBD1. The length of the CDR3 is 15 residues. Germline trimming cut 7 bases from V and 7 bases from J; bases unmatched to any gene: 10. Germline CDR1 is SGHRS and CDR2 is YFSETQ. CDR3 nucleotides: TGCGCCAGCTTTCCAGGGGGCTTTAGGAATTCACCCCTCCACTTT. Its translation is CASFPGGFRNSPLHF.

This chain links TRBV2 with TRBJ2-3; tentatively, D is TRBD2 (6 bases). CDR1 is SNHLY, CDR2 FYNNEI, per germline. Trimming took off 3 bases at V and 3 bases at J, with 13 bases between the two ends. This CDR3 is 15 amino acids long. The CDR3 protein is CASSDSGTGTDTQYF. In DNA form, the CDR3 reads TGTGCCAGCAGTGATTCAGGGACTGGAACAGATACGCAGTATTTT.

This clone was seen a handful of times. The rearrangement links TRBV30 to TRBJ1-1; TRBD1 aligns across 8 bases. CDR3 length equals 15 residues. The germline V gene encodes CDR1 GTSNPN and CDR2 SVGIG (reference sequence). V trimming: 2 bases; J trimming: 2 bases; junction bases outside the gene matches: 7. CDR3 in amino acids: CAWSLLGQANTEAFF. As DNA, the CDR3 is TGTGCCTGGAGTCTCCTGGGACAGGCAAACACTGAAGCTTTCTTT. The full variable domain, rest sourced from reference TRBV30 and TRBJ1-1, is SQTIHQWPATLVQPVGSPLSLECTVEGTSNPNLYWYRQAAGRGLQLLFYSVGIGQISSEVPQNLSASRPQDRQFILSSKKLLLSDSGFYLCAWSLLGQANTEAFFGQGTRLTVV.

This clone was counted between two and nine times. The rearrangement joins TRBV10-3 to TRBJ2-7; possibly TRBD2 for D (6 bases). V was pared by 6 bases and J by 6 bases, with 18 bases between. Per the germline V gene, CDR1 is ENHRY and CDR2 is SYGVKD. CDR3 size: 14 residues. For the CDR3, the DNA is TGTGCCATCAGCCAACTAGCAGGAAATGCCGAGCAGTACTTC. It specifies CAISQLAGNAEQYF.

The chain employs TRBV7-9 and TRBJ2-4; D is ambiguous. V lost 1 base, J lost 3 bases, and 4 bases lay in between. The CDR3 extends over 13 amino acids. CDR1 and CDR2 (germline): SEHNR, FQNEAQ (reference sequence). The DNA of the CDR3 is TGTGCCAGCAGCTTAGTAGGCAAAAACATTCAGTACTTC. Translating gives CASSLVGKNIQYF.

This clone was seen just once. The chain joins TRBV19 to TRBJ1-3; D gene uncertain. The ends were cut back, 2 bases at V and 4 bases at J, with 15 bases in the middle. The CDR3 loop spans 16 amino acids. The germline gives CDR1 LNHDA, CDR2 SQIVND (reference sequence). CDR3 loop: CASSIRWAPEGNTIYF. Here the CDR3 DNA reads TGTGCCAGTAGTATAAGGTGGGCCCCAGAAGGAAACACCATATATTTT.

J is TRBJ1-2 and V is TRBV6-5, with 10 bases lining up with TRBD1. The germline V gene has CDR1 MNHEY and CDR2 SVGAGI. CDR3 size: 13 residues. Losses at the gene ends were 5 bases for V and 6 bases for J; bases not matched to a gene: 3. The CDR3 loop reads CASSVDRGNGYTF. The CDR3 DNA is TGTGCCAGCAGTGTGGACAGGGGGAATGGCTACACCTTC.

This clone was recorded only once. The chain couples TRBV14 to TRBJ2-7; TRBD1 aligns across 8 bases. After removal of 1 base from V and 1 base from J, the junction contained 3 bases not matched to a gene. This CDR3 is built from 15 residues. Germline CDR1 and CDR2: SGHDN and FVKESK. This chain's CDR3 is CASSQGTGLSYEQYF. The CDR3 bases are TGTGCCAGCAGCCAAGGGACAGGGCTGTCCTACGAGCAGTACTTC.

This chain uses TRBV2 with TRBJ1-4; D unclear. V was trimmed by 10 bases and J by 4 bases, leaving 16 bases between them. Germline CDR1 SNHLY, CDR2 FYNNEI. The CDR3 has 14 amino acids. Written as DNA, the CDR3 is TGTGCCATCTCCCGTGCGGAGTATAATGAAAAACTGTTTTTT. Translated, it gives CAISRAEYNEKLFF.

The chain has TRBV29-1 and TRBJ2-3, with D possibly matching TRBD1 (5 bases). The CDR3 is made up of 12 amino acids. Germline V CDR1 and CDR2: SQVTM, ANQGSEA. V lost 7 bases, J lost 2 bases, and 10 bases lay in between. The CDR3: CSANRLTDTQYF. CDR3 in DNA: TGCAGCGCGAACAGGCTCACAGATACGCAGTATTTT.

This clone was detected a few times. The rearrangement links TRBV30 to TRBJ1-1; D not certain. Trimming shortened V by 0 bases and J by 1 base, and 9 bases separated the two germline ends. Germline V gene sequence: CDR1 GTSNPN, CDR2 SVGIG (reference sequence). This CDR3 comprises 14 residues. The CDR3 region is CAWSVLGRNTEAFF. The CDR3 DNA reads TGTGCCTGGAGTGTCTTGGGGAGGAACACTGAAGCTTTCTTT.

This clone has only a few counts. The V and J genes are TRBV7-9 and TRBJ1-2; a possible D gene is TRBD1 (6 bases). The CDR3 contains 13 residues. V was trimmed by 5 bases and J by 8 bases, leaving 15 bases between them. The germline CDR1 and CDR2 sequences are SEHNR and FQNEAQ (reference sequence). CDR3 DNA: TGTGCCAGCAGCCCGACGACAGGTCTCGGCTACACCTTC. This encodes CASSPTTGLGYTF.

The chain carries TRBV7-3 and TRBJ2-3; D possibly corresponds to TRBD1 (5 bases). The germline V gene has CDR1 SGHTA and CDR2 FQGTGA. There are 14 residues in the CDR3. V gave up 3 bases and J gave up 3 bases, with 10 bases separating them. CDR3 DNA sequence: TGTGCCAGCAGCTTGATAGGGGAAACAGATACGCAGTATTTT. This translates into CASSLIGETDTQYF.